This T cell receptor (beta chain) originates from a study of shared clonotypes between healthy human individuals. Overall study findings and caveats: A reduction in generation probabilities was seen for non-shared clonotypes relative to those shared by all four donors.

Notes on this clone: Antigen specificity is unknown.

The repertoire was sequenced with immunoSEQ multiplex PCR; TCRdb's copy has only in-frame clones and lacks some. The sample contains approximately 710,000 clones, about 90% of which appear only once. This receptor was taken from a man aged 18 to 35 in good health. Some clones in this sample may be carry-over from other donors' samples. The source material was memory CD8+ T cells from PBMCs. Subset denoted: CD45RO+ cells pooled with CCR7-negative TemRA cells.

CDR3 in amino acids: CASSQTLRGDEKLFF. The CDR3 DNA follows: TGTGCCAGCAGCCAGACACTCCGGGGCGATGAAAAACTGTTTTTT. The chain joins TRBV14 to TRBJ1-4, with D possibly matching TRBD1 (5 bases). Deletions cut 3 bases from V and 6 bases from J, with 14 bases between. The CDR3 has 15 amino acids. Germline loops: CDR1 SGHDN, CDR2 FVKESK.